The rows below give T cell receptor beta chains drawn from one sample of a study of blood T cell repertoires in COVID-19. Method: immunoSEQ multiplex PCR; TCRdb's copy keeps in-frame clones and lacks some. Of about 440,000 clones in the sample, about 92% were seen once. The sample comprised PBMCs or T cells enriched from blood (not recorded which). The receptors were sampled from a man between 18 and 29 years old who had recovered from COVID-19. The CDR3 runs from the conserved cysteine through the conserved F or W. A D gene is named only where the DNA matches it firmly. A clone size is listed for some rows: how often the clone was seen (once, few, many), or a class if it is expanded.

>-|-|TRBJ2-7|17|TRBV3-1/TRBV3-2
CASSQVLTSGYSYEQYF
TGTGCCAGCAGCCAAGTCCTCACATCGGGGTACTCCTACGAGCAGTACTTC
>TRBD1|once|TRBJ1-6|14|TRBV7-9
CASPRGTDNSPLHF
TGTGCCAGCCCCCGCGGGACAGATAATTCACCCCTCCACTTT
>-|few|TRBJ2-2|14|TRBV25-1
CASSGASNTGELFF
TGTGCCAGCAGTGGGGCCTCGAACACCGGGGAGCTGTTTTTT
>TRBD1|-|TRBJ2-7|14|TRBV6-5
CASSRTGGNYEQYF
TGTGCCAGCAGCCGGACAGGGGGCAACTACGAGCAGTACTTC
>-|-|TRBJ1-1|14|TRBV7-3
CASSLNGVNTEAFF
TGTGCCAGCAGCTTAAACGGGGTAAACACTGAAGCTTTCTTT
>TRBD1|-|TRBJ1-4|13|TRBV6-5
CASKRQGSEKLFF
TGTGCCAGCAAAAGACAGGGGAGTGAAAAACTGTTTTTT
>-|once|TRBJ1-1|14|TRBV6-5
CASLSGGVGTEAFF
TGTGCCAGCCTCTCGGGAGGGGTCGGAACTGAAGCTTTCTTT
>-|-|TRBJ1-5|13|TRBV6-5
CASRVGSNQPQHF
TGTGCCAGCAGGGTCGGGAGCAATCAGCCCCAGCATTTT
>TRBD1|-|TRBJ1-1|17|TRBV5-1
CASSLPGQGARDTEAFF
TGCGCCAGCAGCTTGCCGGGACAGGGGGCGAGGGACACTGAAGCTTTCTTT
>-|-|TRBJ1-5|14|TRBV27
CASSLTGGNQPQHF
TGTGCCAGCAGCCTTACGGGAGGCAATCAGCCCCAGCATTTT
>TRBD1|-|TRBJ1-2|13|TRBV11-2
CASSFQGAYGYTF
TGTGCCAGCAGCTTCCAGGGGGCCTATGGCTACACCTTC
>TRBD1|-|TRBJ1-5|13|TRBV5-1
CASSEGANQPQHF
TGCGCCAGCAGCGAGGGGGCTAATCAGCCCCAGCATTTT
>-|once|TRBJ1-2|15|TRBV7-2
CASSARDWGSYGYTF
TGTGCCAGCAGCGCCCGGGACTGGGGGAGCTATGGCTACACCTTC
>TRBD1|-|TRBJ1-6|15|TRBV19
CASSITGTGSSPLHF
TGTGCCAGTAGTATTACCGGGACAGGGAGTTCACCCCTCCACTTT
>-|few|TRBJ1-5|16|TRBV7-9
CASSLAGGEKPQPQHF
TGTGCCAGCAGCTTAGCGGGAGGAGAGAAGCCCCAGCCCCAGCATTTT
>-|-|TRBJ2-5|14|TRBV7-3
CASSLRGLQETQYF
TGTGCCAGCAGCTTAAGAGGGTTACAAGAGACCCAGTACTTC
>-|-|TRBJ2-1|15|TRBV21-1
CASNTGTRTYHEQFF
TGTGCCAGCAATACCGGGACTCGAACGTACCATGAGCAGTTCTTC
>-|-|TRBJ2-7|13|TRBV12-3/TRBV12-4
CASSLIHGGEQYF
TGTGCCAGCAGTTTAATTCACGGGGGCGAGCAGTACTTC
>TRBD2|few|TRBJ2-1|17|TRBV27
CASTFAGTSGRAGEQFF
TGTGCCAGCACCTTTGCCGGGACTAGCGGGAGGGCCGGGGAGCAGTTCTTC
>TRBD1|-|TRBJ1-5|15|TRBV2
CASQQGARGNQPQHF
TGTGCCAGCCAACAGGGGGCGCGAGGCAATCAGCCCCAGCATTTT
>-|-|TRBJ1-2|14|TRBV29-1
CSVEHGGSGYGYTF
TGCAGCGTTGAGCACGGTGGATCGGGCTATGGCTACACCTTC
>TRBD2|-|TRBJ2-7|19|TRBV2
CASSEARGLAGGHSYEQYF
TGTGCCAGCAGTGAAGCCCGGGGACTAGCGGGGGGTCACTCCTACGAGCAGTACTTC
>-|-|TRBJ1-6|16|TRBV11-1
CASSLEGGSYNSPLHF
TGTGCCAGCAGCTTAGAAGGAGGCTCCTATAATTCACCCCTCCACTTT
>-|-|TRBJ1-4|16|TRBV6-1
CASSEQWASTNEKLFF
TGTGCCAGCAGTGAACAGTGGGCTTCGACTAATGAAAAACTGTTTTTT
>-|-|TRBJ1-1|12|TRBV29-1
CSVPGEGAEAFF
TGCAGCGTCCCGGGCGAGGGGGCTGAAGCTTTCTTT
>TRBD1|-|TRBJ2-7|17|TRBV5-4
CASSLSDGTAGTYEQYF
TGTGCCAGCAGCTTGTCCGACGGGACAGCCGGAACCTACGAGCAGTACTTC
>-|-|TRBJ2-7|14|TRBV19
CASSIHRGSYEQYF
TGTGCCAGTAGTATACATCGGGGCTCCTACGAGCAGTACTTC